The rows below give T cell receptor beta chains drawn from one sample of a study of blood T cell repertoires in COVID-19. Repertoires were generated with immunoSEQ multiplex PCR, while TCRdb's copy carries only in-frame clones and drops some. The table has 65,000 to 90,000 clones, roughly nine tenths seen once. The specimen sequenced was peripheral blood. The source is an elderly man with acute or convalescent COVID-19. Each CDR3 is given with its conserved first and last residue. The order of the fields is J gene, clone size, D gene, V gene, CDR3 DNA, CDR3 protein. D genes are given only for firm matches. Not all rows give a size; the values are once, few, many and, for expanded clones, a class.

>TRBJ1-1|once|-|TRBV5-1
TGCGCCAGCAGCCCTGGACCCGGGGACACTGAAGCTTTCTTT
CASSPGPGDTEAFF
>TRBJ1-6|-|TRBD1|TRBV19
TGTGCCAGTAGTTGGGACAGGGGGCAATCACCCCTCCACTTT
CASSWDRGQSPLHF
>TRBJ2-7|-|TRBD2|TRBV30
TGTGCCTGGAGTGTCGCGGCTAGCGGGATACCCCTCCCCTACGAGCAGTACTTC
CAWSVAASGIPLPYEQYF
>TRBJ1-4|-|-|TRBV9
TGTGCCAGCAGCGTAGGACAGATAAATGAAAAACTGTTTTTT
CASSVGQINEKLFF
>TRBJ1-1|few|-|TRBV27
TGTGCCAGCGCGGGGGTTCTTAGCTTAAAGACTGAAGCTTTCTTT
CASAGVLSLKTEAFF
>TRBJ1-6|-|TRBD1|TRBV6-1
TGTGCCAGCAGTGAAGCGCTTCGGAGTTGGGGACAGGGTTCACCCCTCCACTTT
CASSEALRSWGQGSPLHF
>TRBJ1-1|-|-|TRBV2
TGTGCCAGCAATGGGGAGGGAGGCACTGAAGCTTTCTTT
CASNGEGGTEAFF
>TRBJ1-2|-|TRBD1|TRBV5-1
TGCGCCAGCAGCTGGCCCGGGACAGGGGATGGCTACACCTTC
CASSWPGTGDGYTF
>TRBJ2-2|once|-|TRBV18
TGTGCCAGCTCACCACCCATGGGGGCCAGCGGGGAGCTGTTTTTT
CASSPPMGASGELFF
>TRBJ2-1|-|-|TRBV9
TGTGCCAGCAGCGGAGGGGGAGCCCTTGAGCAGTTCTTC
CASSGGGALEQFF
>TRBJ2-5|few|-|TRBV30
TGTGCCTGGAGCAGGAGGGTCACAGAGACCCAGTACTTC
CAWSRRVTETQYF
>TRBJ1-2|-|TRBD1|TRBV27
TGTGCCAGCAGTTCAAACGAGGGACAGGGGGCGGCCTATGGCTACACCTTC
CASSSNEGQGAAYGYTF
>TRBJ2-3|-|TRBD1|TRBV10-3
TGTGCCATCAGTCGAGGGGGCGAGACAGATACGCAGTATTTT
CAISRGGETDTQYF
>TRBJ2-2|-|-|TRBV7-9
TGTGCCAGCAGCTTAACAGCGAACACCGGGGAGCTGTTTTTT
CASSLTANTGELFF
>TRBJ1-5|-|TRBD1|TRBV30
TGTGCCTGGAGTCCAGGGGGTAATCAGCCCCAGCATTTT
CAWSPGGNQPQHF
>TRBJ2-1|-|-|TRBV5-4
TGTGCCAGCAGCTTGGACAGCGGGTCCTACAATGAGCAGTTCTTC
CASSLDSGSYNEQFF